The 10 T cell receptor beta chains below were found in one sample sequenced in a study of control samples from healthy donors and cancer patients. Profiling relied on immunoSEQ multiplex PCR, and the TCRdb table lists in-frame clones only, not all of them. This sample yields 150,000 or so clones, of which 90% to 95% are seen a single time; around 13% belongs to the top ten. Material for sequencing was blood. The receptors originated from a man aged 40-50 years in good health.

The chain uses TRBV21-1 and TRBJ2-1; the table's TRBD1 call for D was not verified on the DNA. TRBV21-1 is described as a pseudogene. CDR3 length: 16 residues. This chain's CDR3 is CASSTSPGTGGNEQFF. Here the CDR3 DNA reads TGTGCCAGCAGCACTTCTCCCGGGACAGGGGGCAATGAGCAGTTCTTC.

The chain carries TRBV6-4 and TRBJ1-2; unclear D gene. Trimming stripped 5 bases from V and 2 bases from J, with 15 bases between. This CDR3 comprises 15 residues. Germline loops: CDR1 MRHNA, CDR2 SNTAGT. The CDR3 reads CASSPDTALNYGYTF. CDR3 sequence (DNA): TGTGCCAGCAGTCCCGACACGGCTTTGAACTATGGCTACACCTTC.

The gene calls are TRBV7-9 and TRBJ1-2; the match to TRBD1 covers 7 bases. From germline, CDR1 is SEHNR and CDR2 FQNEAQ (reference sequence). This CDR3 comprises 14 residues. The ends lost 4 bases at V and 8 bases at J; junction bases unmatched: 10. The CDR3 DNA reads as TGTGCCAGCAGCTCCTCAGACAGGGAAGAGGGCTACACCTTC. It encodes CASSSSDREEGYTF.

In DNA form, the CDR3 reads TGTGCCAGCAGCTCCTTCGATAACTCGTGGGGCTACACCTTC. Its translation is CASSSFDNSWGYTF. The chain uses TRBV28 and TRBJ1-2; D gene uncertain. The length of the CDR3 is 14 residues. The V end lost 6 bases, the J end lost 8 bases, and 19 bases lay between the germline ends. From germline, CDR1 is MDHEN and CDR2 SYDVKM.

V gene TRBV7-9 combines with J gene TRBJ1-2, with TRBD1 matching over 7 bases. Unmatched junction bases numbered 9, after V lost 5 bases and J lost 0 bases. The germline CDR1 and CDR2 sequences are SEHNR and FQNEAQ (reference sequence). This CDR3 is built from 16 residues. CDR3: CASSPDRALANYGYTF. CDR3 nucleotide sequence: TGTGCCAGCAGCCCCGACAGGGCTCTAGCTAACTATGGCTACACCTTC.

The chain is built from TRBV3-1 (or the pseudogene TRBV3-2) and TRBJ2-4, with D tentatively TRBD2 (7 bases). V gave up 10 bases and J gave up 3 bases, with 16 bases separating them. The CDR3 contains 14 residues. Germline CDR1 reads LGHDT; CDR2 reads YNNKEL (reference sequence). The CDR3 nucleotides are TGTGCCACCCGGGGGGAAGGGGGCAAAAACATTCAGTACTTC. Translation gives CATRGEGGKNIQYF.

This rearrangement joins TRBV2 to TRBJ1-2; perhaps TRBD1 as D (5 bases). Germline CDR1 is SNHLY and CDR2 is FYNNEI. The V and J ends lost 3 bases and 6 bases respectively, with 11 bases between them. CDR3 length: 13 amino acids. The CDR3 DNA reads TGTGCCAGCAGTGATAAGGGGTGGCATGGCTACACCTTC. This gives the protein CASSDKGWHGYTF.

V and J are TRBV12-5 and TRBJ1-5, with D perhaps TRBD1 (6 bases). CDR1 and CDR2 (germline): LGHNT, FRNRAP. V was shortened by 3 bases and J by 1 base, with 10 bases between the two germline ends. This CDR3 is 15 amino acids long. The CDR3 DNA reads TGTGCTAGTGGTTTCGGGGGGCAGAGCAATCAGCCCCAGCATTTT. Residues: CASGFGGQSNQPQHF. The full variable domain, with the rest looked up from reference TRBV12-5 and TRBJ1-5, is DARVTQTPRHKVTEMGQEVTMRCQPILGHNTVFWYRQTMMQGLELLAYFRNRAPLDDSGMPKDRFSAEMPDATLATLKIQPSEPRDSAVYFCASGFGGQSNQPQHFGDGTRLSIL.

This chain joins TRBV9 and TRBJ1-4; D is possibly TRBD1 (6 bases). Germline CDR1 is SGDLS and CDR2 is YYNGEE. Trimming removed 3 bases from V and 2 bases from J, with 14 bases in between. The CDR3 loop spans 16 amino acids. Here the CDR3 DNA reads TGTGCCAGCAGCGCGGACGCAGACAGGACTAATGAAAAACTGTTTTTT. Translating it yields CASSADADRTNEKLFF.

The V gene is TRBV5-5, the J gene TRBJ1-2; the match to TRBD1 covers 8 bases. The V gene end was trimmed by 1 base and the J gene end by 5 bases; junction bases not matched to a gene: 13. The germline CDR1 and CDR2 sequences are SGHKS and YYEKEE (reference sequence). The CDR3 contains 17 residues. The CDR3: CASSLFTRYDRGYGYTF. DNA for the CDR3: TGTGCCAGCAGCTTGTTCACACGGTATGACAGGGGTTATGGCTACACCTTC.